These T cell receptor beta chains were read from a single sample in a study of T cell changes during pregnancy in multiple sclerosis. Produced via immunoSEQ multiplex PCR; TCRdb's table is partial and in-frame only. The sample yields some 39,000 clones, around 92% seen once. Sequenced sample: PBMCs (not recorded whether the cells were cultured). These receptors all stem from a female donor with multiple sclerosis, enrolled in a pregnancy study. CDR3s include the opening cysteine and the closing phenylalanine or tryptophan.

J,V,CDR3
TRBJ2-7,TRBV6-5,CASRAMNEQYF
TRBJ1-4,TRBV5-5,CASKKRSAGDEKLFF
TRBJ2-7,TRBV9,CASSVGAGDFYEQYF
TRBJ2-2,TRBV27,CASSSRLAGGDTGELFF
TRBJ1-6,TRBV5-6,CASSPGQSSYNSPLHF
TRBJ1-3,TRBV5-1,CASSLARTNGNTIYF
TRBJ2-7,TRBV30,CAWSQGPAGSYEQHF
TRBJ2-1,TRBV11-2,CASSSGLGGDNEQFF
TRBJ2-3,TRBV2,CASSDRKDRGGTDTQYF
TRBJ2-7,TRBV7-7,CASSLGSGSSYEQYF
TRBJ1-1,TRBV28,CASIWGNTEAFF
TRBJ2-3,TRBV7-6,CASSITSGRAADTQYF
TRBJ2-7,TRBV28,CASSLQPSLGYEQYF
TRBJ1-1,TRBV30,CAWRTMNTEAFF
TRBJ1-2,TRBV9,CASSASDDGYTF
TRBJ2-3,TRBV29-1,CSVEDPGRVGTDTQYF
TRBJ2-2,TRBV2,CASTGTGDTGELFF
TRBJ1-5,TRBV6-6,CASSYSKGLDQPQHF
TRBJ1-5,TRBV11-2,CASSPQGGPQHF
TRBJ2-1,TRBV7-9,CASSETENNEQFF
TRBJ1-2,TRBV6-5,CASRPPGFLGSYTF
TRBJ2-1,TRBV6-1,CASSEAVAGVVEQFF
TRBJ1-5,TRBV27,CASRRDGIRLLYSNQPQHF
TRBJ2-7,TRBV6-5,CASSYSGQGFSYEQYF
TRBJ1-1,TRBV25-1,CASSAKDRPTEAFF
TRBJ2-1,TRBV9,CASSPSNEQFF
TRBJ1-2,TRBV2,CASAENWDGYTF
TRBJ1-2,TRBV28,CASSLRTGKIGGYTF
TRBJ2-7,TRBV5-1,CASSLAREYEQYF
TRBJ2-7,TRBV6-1,CASSEGQGPTYEQYF
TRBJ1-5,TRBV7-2,CASSLGGFANQPQHF
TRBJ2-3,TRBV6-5,CASSYSDRLPDTQYF
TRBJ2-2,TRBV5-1,CASSFVAGEAGELFF
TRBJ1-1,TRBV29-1,CSANRVKNTEAFF
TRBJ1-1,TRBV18,CASSPGTGGTEAFF
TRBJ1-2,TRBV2,CASILGGGGYGYTF
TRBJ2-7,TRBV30,CAWLPARTGRYEQYF
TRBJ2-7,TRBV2,CASSDSGSGRVGEQYF
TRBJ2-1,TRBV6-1,CASRAGVGNEQFF
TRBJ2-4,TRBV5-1,CASSTGQGAGNIQYF
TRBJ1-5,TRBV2,CASSTLGGNQPQHF
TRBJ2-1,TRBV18,CASSPYNAPYNEQFF
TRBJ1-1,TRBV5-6,CASSFGRGGTEAFF
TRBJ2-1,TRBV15,CATSLRDSSPNEQFF
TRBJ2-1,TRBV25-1,CASSEPFGQGIGNEQFF
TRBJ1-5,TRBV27,CASSLQGRGSQPQHF
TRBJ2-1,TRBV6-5,CASSYSGQDNEQFF
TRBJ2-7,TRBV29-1,CSVEGGTGAYEQYF
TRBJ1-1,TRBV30,CAWSVQFAEAFF
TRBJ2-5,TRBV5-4,CASSHGQLGQETQYF
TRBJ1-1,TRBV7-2,CASAEYSPGQGEAFF
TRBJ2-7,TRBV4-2,CASSQESGSSYEQYF
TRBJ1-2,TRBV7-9,CASGGGGGGGYTF
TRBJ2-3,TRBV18,CASSPLGTGTLLTDTQYF